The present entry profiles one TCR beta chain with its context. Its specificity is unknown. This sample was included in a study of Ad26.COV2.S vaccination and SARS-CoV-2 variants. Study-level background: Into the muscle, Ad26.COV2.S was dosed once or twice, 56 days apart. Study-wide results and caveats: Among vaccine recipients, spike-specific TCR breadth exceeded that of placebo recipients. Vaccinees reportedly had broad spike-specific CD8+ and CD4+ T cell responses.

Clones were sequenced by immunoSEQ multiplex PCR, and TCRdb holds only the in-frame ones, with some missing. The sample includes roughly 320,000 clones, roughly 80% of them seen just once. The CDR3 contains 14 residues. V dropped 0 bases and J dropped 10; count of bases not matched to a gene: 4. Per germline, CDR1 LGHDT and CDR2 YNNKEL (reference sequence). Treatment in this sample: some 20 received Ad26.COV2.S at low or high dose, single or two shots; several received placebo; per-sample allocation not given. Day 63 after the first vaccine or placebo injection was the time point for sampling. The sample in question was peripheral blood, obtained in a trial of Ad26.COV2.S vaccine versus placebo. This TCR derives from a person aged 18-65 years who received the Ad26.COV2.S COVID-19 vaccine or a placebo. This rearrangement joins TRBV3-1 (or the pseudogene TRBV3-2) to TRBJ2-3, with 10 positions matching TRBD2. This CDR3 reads CASSQDLSGGAQYF. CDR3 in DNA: TGTGCCAGCAGCCAAGATCTCAGCGGGGGGGCGCAGTATTTT.